These 26 T cell receptor beta chains came from one sample sequenced in a study of technical replicates of blood from a few donors (dated by TCRdb to about 2017). The library was generated by the immunoSEQ multiplex PCR assay. Entries here come from immuneACCESS through TCRdb and include only in-frame sequences with V and J called. Some clones fail to appear in such tables; in the studies checked, an unresolved V gene covers under half of the shortfall, and the cause of the remainder is unknown. The table for this sample lists approximately 66,000 clones; 70% to 90% of them were counted only once. 4.6% of the sample lies in the top ten. Sequencing input: PBMCs. The receptors were gathered from a human donor in good health. Some clones in this sample may be carry-over from other donors' samples.

The chain recombines TRBV9 with TRBJ1-1; TRBD1 aligns across 9 bases. CDR3 length: 15 residues. With 4 bases clipped from V and 5 bases from J, the junction kept 9 bases outside the gene matches. Germline values: CDR1 SGDLS, CDR2 YYNGEE. CDR3 loop: CASSTGTGRGTEAFF. Written as DNA, the CDR3 is TGTGCCAGCAGCACCGGGACAGGGCGGGGAACTGAAGCTTTCTTT.

This chain links TRBV11-2 with TRBJ2-2; tentatively, D is TRBD2 (6 bases). V lost 7 bases and J 5 bases, leaving 17 bases between the germline ends. Germline CDR1 is SGHAT and CDR2 is FQNNGV. The CDR3 has 15 residues. The CDR3 loop reads CASKMTGVGTGELFF. The CDR3 coding sequence is TGTGCCAGCAAAATGACGGGAGTTGGTACCGGGGAGCTGTTTTTT. The whole variable domain, filled in from reference TRBV11-2 and TRBJ2-2, reads EAGVAQSPRYKIIEKRQSVAFWCNPISGHATLYWYQQILGQGPKLLIQFQNNGVVDDSQLPKDRFSAERLKGVDSTLKIQPAKLEDSAVYLCASKMTGVGTGELFFGEGSRLTVL.

V gene TRBV4-3 combines with J gene TRBJ2-3, with 7 positions matching TRBD2. The CDR3 has 16 amino acids. The germline gives CDR1 LGHNA, CDR2 YSLEER. V shed 1 base, J shed 2 bases, and the junction held 6 bases outside the gene matches. The CDR3 nucleotides read TGCGCCAGCAGCCAAGCGATAGCGGGTTCCACAGATACGCAGTATTTT. Translated: CASSQAIAGSTDTQYF.

The chain combines TRBV2 with TRBJ2-7; D is undetermined. The germline V gene has CDR1 SNHLY and CDR2 FYNNEI. The CDR3 sequence is 12 residues long. Trimming took 6 bases from V and 3 from J, leaving 9 bases between them. CDR3 in amino acids: CASSYVVYEQYF. The CDR3 bases are TGTGCCAGCAGCTATGTAGTCTACGAGCAGTACTTC.

In its sample, this clone was seen a few times. This rearrangement joins TRBV4-3 to TRBJ2-1; D is perhaps TRBD2 (5 bases). The germline gives CDR1 LGHNA, CDR2 YSLEER. V lost 4 bases to trimming and J lost 2 bases, with 12 bases between them. CDR3 length: 15 residues. CDR3: CASSLGLDAYNEQFF. Written as DNA, the CDR3 is TGCGCCAGCAGCCTCGGACTGGACGCCTACAATGAGCAGTTCTTC.

This clone was counted a single time. The rearrangement uses TRBV11-2 and TRBJ2-1; no reliable D call. Trimming cost V 5 bases and J 5 bases, with 7 bases left between them. The CDR3 is 12 residues long. Germline values: CDR1 SGHAT, CDR2 FQNNGV. The CDR3 region is CASSPSDNEQFF. As DNA, the CDR3 is TGTGCCAGCAGCCCCTCGGACAATGAGCAGTTCTTC.

The chain couples TRBV6-5 to TRBJ1-2; 9 bases align to TRBD1. The CDR3 runs 15 residues. Trimming at V came to 4 bases and at J to 5 bases, leaving 8 bases not matched to a gene. Germline CDR1 MNHEY, CDR2 SVGAGI. The CDR3 loop reads CASSWPGQGSYGYTF. The CDR3 DNA reads as TGTGCCAGCAGTTGGCCGGGACAGGGAAGTTATGGCTACACCTTC.

The chain is built from TRBV7-2 and TRBJ2-7, with 11 positions matching TRBD1. Trimming removed 4 bases from V and 6 bases from J; junction bases left unmatched: 8. CDR1 SGHTA and CDR2 FQGNSA come from the germline V gene. The CDR3 spans 15 residues. The DNA for the CDR3 is TGTGCCAGCAGCTCCAGGACAGGGGGCGCGGGCGAGCAGTACTTC. Its translation is CASSSRTGGAGEQYF.

The rearrangement uses TRBV6-6 and TRBJ2-1; 11 bases line up with TRBD2. This CDR3 has 14 amino acids. V shed 6 bases and J 2 bases; nucleotides not matched to a gene: 0. Germline V gene lookup returns CDR1 MNHNY and CDR2 SVGAGI (reference sequence). CDR3 region: CASRGLAAYNEQFF. The CDR3, as DNA: TGTGCCAGCAGGGGACTAGCGGCCTACAATGAGCAGTTCTTC.

This clone showed up just a few times. V usage is TRBV4-1 and J usage is TRBJ2-5; no clear D. The CDR3 runs 13 residues. Germline lookup yields CDR1 MGHRA and CDR2 YSYEKL. V was shortened by 4 bases and J by 4 bases, with 10 bases between the two germline ends. The CDR3 loop reads CASSRMPGETQYF. The CDR3, as DNA: TGCGCCAGCAGCCGGATGCCGGGAGAGACCCAGTACTTC.

The chain employs TRBV7-9 and TRBJ2-1, with D hard to call. The V end lost 4 bases, the J end lost 7 bases, and 11 bases lay between the germline ends. CDR1 is SEHNR, CDR2 FQNEAQ, per germline (reference sequence). The CDR3 consists of 13 residues. The CDR3 loop reads CASSWAYLNEQFF. The CDR3 DNA is TGTGCCAGCAGCTGGGCCTATTTGAATGAGCAGTTCTTC.

This clone came up a few times. The rearrangement uses TRBV28 and TRBJ1-6; D perhaps matches TRBD1 (5 bases). CDR1 is MDHEN and CDR2 is SYDVKM in the germline V gene. The CDR3 is made up of 16 amino acids. V was pared by 4 bases and J by 7 bases, with 17 bases between. CDR3 sequence: CASSSLRGNRNSPLHF. In DNA, the CDR3 is TGTGCCAGCAGTTCCCTTCGGGGGAATCGGAATTCACCCCTCCACTTT.

The rearrangement joins TRBV1 to TRBJ1-1; the D segment call TRBD1 is taken from the table without a DNA check. TRBV1 is noted as a pseudogene. The CDR3 runs 13 residues. The CDR3 coding sequence is TGCACCAGCAGCCAGGACAGGGATTTTGAAGCTTTCTTT. It yields the protein CTSSQDRDFEAFF.

The chain joins TRBV6-6 to TRBJ1-5; tentative D call: TRBD1 (6 bases). Germline V CDR1 and CDR2: MNHNY, SVGAGI (reference sequence). Trimming shortened V by 7 bases and J by 5 bases, and 12 bases separated the two germline ends. This CDR3 comprises 13 residues. The CDR3 coding sequence is TGTGCCAGCACGTACAGGGCCGATCAGCCCCAGCATTTT. It translates to CASTYRADQPQHF.

The CDR3 DNA reads as TGTGCCAGCAGCTTCGCACCGGGACTAGGATCGAGCAATGAGCAGTTCTTC. Encoded protein: CASSFAPGLGSSNEQFF. This chain uses TRBV7-2 with TRBJ2-1, with 8 bases fitting TRBD2. There are 17 residues in the CDR3. V lost 3 bases and J lost 6; bases outside the gene matches: 13. Germline assignment: CDR1 SGHTA and CDR2 FQGNSA.

The chain combines TRBV11-2 with TRBJ1-1; TRBD1 matches 8 bases. The germline CDR1 and CDR2 sequences are SGHAT and FQNNGV. With V trimmed by 5 bases and J by 8 bases, 4 bases remained unmatched. The CDR3 loop spans 12 amino acids. The CDR3 DNA sequence: TGTGCCAGCAGCGCGAACAGGGGGGAAGCTTTCTTT. This translates into CASSANRGEAFF.

The CDR3 DNA reads TGTGCCAGCAGCCAGGGCATCGGGGAGACCCAGTACTTC. Residues: CASSQGIGETQYF. V usage is TRBV7-9 and J usage is TRBJ2-5; possible D gene TRBD1, 5 bases. There are 13 residues in the CDR3. V was clipped by 5 bases and J by 5 bases, with 12 bases between them. Germline CDR1 is SEHNR and CDR2 is FQNEAQ (reference sequence).

The chain carries TRBV7-2 and TRBJ2-2; 8 bases line up with TRBD2. The V gene's germline CDR1 is SGHTA and CDR2 FQGNSA. The CDR3 is made up of 15 amino acids. Trimming at V came to 1 base and at J to 6 bases, leaving 4 bases not matched to a gene. CDR3 DNA sequence: TGTGCCAGCAGCTTAGACGGGAGGGCCGCCGGGGAGCTGTTTTTT. Translation gives CASSLDGRAAGELFF. Variable domain in full (rest from reference TRBV7-2 and TRBJ2-2): GAGVSQSPSNKVTEKGKDVELRCDPISGHTALYWYRQSLGQGLEFLIYFQGNSAPDKSGLPSDRFSAERTGGSVSTLTIQRTQQEDSAVYLCASSLDGRAAGELFFGEGSRLTVL.

The genes are TRBV10-3 and TRBJ2-2; 8 bases line up with TRBD2. Trimming took 2 bases from V and 1 from J; bases not matched to a gene: 12. The CDR3 is 19 residues long. The germline CDR1 and CDR2 sequences are ENHRY and SYGVKD. CDR3 in amino acids: CAISERRGGLAGNTGELFF. CDR3 bases: TGTGCCATCAGTGAGCGGCGGGGAGGGCTAGCGGGGAACACCGGGGAGCTGTTTTTT.

V and J are TRBV23-1 and TRBJ2-5; 8 nucleotides align to TRBD2. TRBV23-1 is noted as an ORF with a role that remains uncertain. CDR3 size: 17 residues. V gave up 3 bases and J gave up 7 bases; unmatched junction bases: 16. The CDR3 region has the DNA TGCGCCAGCAGTCAGGGGCTAGCGGGCACCAAGCAGGCGACCCAGTACTTC. Translation: CASSQGLAGTKQATQYF.

This chain joins TRBV11-2 and TRBJ2-7; 10 nucleotides agree with TRBD2. Trimming removed 7 bases from V and 3 bases from J; junction bases left unmatched: 6. From germline, CDR1 is SGHAT and CDR2 FQNNGV. The CDR3 runs 14 residues. The CDR3 nucleotides read TGTGCCAGCACCGTTAGCGGGGGGTTCTACGAGCAGTACTTC. It is translated as CASTVSGGFYEQYF.

The CDR3 protein is CASSGGAYQPQHF. CDR3 sequence (DNA): TGTGCCAGCAGTGGGGGGGCATATCAGCCCCAGCATTTT. V gene TRBV7-2 combines with J gene TRBJ1-5; D possibly corresponds to TRBD1 (6 bases). Germline V gene sequence: CDR1 SGHTA, CDR2 FQGNSA. Trimming took off 6 bases at V and 5 bases at J, with 11 bases between the two ends. The CDR3 spans 13 residues.

This clone has just one count. The V call is TRBV2, the J call TRBJ2-7; 8 bases map to TRBD2. Germline V CDR1 and CDR2: SNHLY, FYNNEI. J gave up 1 base and V 6 bases, and 5 bases lay outside the gene matches. This CDR3 region has 14 residues. The CDR3 is CASSGTSTSYEQYF. CDR3 sequence (DNA): TGTGCCAGCAGCGGGACTAGTACGTCCTACGAGCAGTACTTC.

The chain combines TRBV5-4 with TRBJ1-1; 9 bases line up with TRBD1. Trimming at V came to 2 bases and at J to 0 bases, leaving 2 bases not matched to a gene. CDR3 length equals 15 residues. Germline CDR1 reads SGHNT; CDR2 reads YYREEE (reference sequence). The CDR3 loop reads CASSFGDRVNTEAFF. CDR3 DNA sequence: TGTGCCAGCAGCTTTGGGGACAGGGTGAACACTGAAGCTTTCTTT.

The CDR3 nucleotides are TGTGCCAGCAGCTCCCTACCCGGACTAGCGGGAGTAAATGAGCAGTTCTTC. Its translation is CASSSLPGLAGVNEQFF. The chain couples TRBV7-9 to TRBJ2-1; 13 bases line up with TRBD2. Looked up from germline, CDR1 is SEHNR and CDR2 is FQNEAQ (reference sequence). This CDR3 has 17 residues. Germline trimming cut 4 bases from V and 7 bases from J; bases unmatched to any gene: 10. The full variable domain, in which reference TRBV7-9 and TRBJ2-1 provide the parts outside the CDR3, is DTGVSQNPRHKITKRGQNVTFRCDPISEHNRLYWYRQTLGQGPEFLTYFQNEAQLEKSRLLSDRFSAERPKGSFSTLEIQRTEQGDSAMYLCASSSLPGLAGVNEQFFGPGTRLTVL.

This clone was counted once. The chain joins TRBV19 to TRBJ2-7, with a tentative D call TRBD1 (6 bases). The CDR3 has 13 residues. The V and J ends lost 5 bases and 3 bases respectively, with 11 bases between them. Germline CDR1 LNHDA, CDR2 SQIVND (reference sequence). The CDR3 nucleotides read TGTGCCAGTAGTTACCGCAGGGGCTACGAGCAGTACTTC. Amino acids: CASSYRRGYEQYF.